These T cell receptor beta chains were read from a single sample in a study of shared clonotypes between healthy human individuals. This table comes from immunoSEQ multiplex PCR, and its TCRdb copy is limited to in-frame clones, with some not included. The data hold around 2,000,000 clones, with 85% to 95% observed a single time. Sample: naive CD8+ T cells from PBMCs. The receptors derive from a man aged 18 to 29 in good health. Some clones in this sample may be carry-over from other donors' samples. The CDR3 runs from the conserved cysteine through the conserved F or W. The D gene is left open where the match is weak. Where a row states a size, it is once, few, many or the class of an expanded clone; other rows omit it.

v_gene	abundance	j_gene	d_gene	CDR3aa	CDR3nt
TRBV20-1	-	TRBJ2-7	-	CSARFGGEQYF	TGCAGTGCTAGATTTGGGGGCGAGCAGTACTTC
TRBV27	once	TRBJ2-4	TRBD1	CASSPRQGGTKNIQYF	TGTGCCAGCAGTCCTCGACAGGGCGGAACCAAAAACATTCAGTACTTC
TRBV5-6	-	TRBJ2-2	-	CASSSMDLNGNTGELFF	TGTGCCAGCAGCTCGATGGATTTGAACGGGAACACCGGGGAGCTGTTTTTT
TRBV9	-	TRBJ2-2	TRBD2	CASSVGGSPGELFF	TGTGCCAGCAGCGTAGGCGGGAGTCCTGGGGAGCTGTTTTTT
TRBV10-3	-	TRBJ2-5	-	CATNHPGETQYF	TGTGCCACCAACCATCCCGGGGAGACCCAGTACTTC
TRBV19	-	TRBJ1-2	-	CASNAWLGDYGYTF	TGTGCCAGTAATGCTTGGCTGGGTGACTATGGCTACACCTTC
TRBV27	-	TRBJ2-2	-	CASSLSLWGSGGELFF	TGTGCCAGCAGTTTATCGTTGTGGGGGTCGGGCGGGGAGCTGTTTTTT
TRBV30	few	TRBJ1-1	-	CAWSVLGNPSEAFF	TGTGCCTGGAGTGTACTGGGGAACCCCTCGGAAGCCTTCTTT
TRBV29-1	-	TRBJ1-2	TRBD1	CSAGPGPPTTGGRDYGYTF	TGCAGCGCGGGACCCGGACCCCCTACGACAGGGGGCAGAGACTATGGCTACACCTTC
TRBV29-1	-	TRBJ1-1	-	CSVESGTYNTEAFF	TGCAGCGTTGAGAGCGGCACCTACAACACTGAAGCTTTCTTT
TRBV5-6	-	TRBJ2-7	-	CASSQSYEQYF	TGTGCCAGCAGCCAAAGCTACGAGCAGTACTTC
TRBV5-6	-	TRBJ2-7	-	CASSFPGSYEQYF	TGTGCCAGCAGCTTTCCGGGGTCCTACGAGCAGTACTTC
TRBV28	-	TRBJ2-1	TRBD2	CASSLRREGRGTNEQFF	TGTGCCAGCAGTTTAAGGCGGGAGGGGAGGGGGACCAATGAGCAGTTCTTC
TRBV29-1	once	TRBJ2-7	-	CSVELALSYEQYF	TGCAGCGTTGAGCTAGCGCTTTCCTACGAGCAGTACTTC
TRBV28	few	TRBJ1-1	-	CASSLYRDKNTEAFF	TGTGCCAGCAGTTTGTACAGGGACAAGAACACTGAAGCTTTCTTT
TRBV4-3	-	TRBJ2-1	TRBD2	CASSHPTSGKDNEQFF	TGCGCCAGCAGCCACCCGACTAGCGGGAAAGACAATGAGCAGTTCTTC
TRBV5-1	-	TRBJ2-1	TRBD2	CASSLSSGVYNEQFF	TGCGCCAGCAGCTTATCTAGCGGGGTATACAATGAGCAGTTCTTC
TRBV4-2	-	TRBJ2-5	TRBD1	CASSHINRDRAGETQYF	TGTGCCAGCAGCCACATAAACCGGGACAGGGCAGGGGAGACCCAGTACTTC
TRBV7-3	-	TRBJ2-7	-	CASSLGGGSRYEQYF	TGTGCCAGCAGCTTAGGGGGCGGGAGTAGGTACGAGCAGTACTTC
TRBV28	-	TRBJ1-4	TRBD1	CASRLPGQVSGTNEKLFF	TGTGCCAGCAGACTTCCGGGACAGGTGTCGGGAACTAATGAAAAACTGTTTTTT
TRBV5-1	-	TRBJ2-7	TRBD1	CASSGRGTGDSYEQYF	TGCGCCAGCAGCGGACGGGGGACAGGAGACTCCTACGAGCAGTACTTC
TRBV28	-	TRBJ1-5	TRBD1	CASSWAGGQPQHF	TGTGCCAGCAGTTGGGCAGGGGGTCAGCCCCAGCATTTT
TRBV19	-	TRBJ2-3	TRBD1	CASSIGQGTDTQYF	TGTGCCAGTAGTATAGGACAGGGGACAGATACGCAGTATTTT
TRBV21-1	-	TRBJ2-1	-	CAAGRMNEQFF	TGTGCCGCCGGACGGATGAATGAGCAGTTCTTC
TRBV7-6	few	TRBJ2-5	TRBD1	CASSSETGEETQYF	TGTGCCAGCAGCTCAGAGACAGGGGAAGAGACCCAGTACTTC
TRBV10-3	-	TRBJ2-3	TRBD1	CATLQGLTDTQYF	TGTGCCACACTACAGGGGCTCACAGATACGCAGTATTTT
TRBV28	-	TRBJ1-2	TRBD1	CASSFHPGGNYGYTF	TGTGCCAGCAGTTTTCATCCAGGGGGCAACTATGGCTACACCTTC
TRBV25-1	-	TRBJ1-1	-	CASSSRAWSTEAFF	TGTGCCAGCAGTTCCCGGGCTTGGAGCACTGAAGCTTTCTTT
TRBV15	-	TRBJ1-1	-	CATSRRYDTEAFF	TGTGCCACCAGCAGGAGGTATGACACTGAAGCTTTCTTT
TRBV29-1	few	TRBJ1-5	TRBD1	CSVGTGEGAQHF	TGCAGCGTTGGGACAGGGGAGGGCGCCCAGCATTTT
TRBV11-2	-	TRBJ2-5	-	CASSAAVGQETQYF	TGTGCCAGCAGCGCCGCAGTGGGCCAAGAGACCCAGTACTTC
TRBV5-6	-	TRBJ2-7	-	CASSSGGQTYEQYF	TGTGCCAGCAGCTCGGGAGGACAGACCTACGAGCAGTACTTC
TRBV9	-	TRBJ2-4	TRBD1	CASSESRQGENIQYF	TGTGCCAGCAGCGAGAGCCGACAGGGGGAAAACATTCAGTACTTC
TRBV2	-	TRBJ1-1	-	CASSEGETGPNTEAFF	TGTGCCAGCAGTGAAGGGGAGACAGGCCCGAACACTGAAGCTTTCTTT
TRBV28	-	TRBJ2-1	-	CASSSYEQFF	TGTGCCAGCAGTTCTTATGAGCAGTTCTTC
TRBV9	-	TRBJ2-5	-	CASSVVGAYQETQYF	TGTGCCAGCAGCGTAGTAGGGGCGTACCAAGAGACCCAGTACTTC
TRBV18	-	TRBJ2-3	-	CASSLGLSTDTQYF	TGTGCCAGCTCACTGGGACTGAGCACAGATACGCAGTATTTT
TRBV4-1	-	TRBJ2-6	-	CASSRTGSGANVLTF	TGCGCCAGCAGCCGAACAGGGTCTGGGGCCAACGTCCTGACTTTC
TRBV27	once	TRBJ2-3	-	CASSLWQGLQYF	TGTGCCAGCAGTTTGTGGCAGGGCTTGCAGTATTTT
TRBV14	once	TRBJ2-3	TRBD2	CASSLLAGAADTQYF	TGTGCCAGCAGCCTACTAGCGGGAGCAGCAGATACGCAGTATTTT
TRBV5-6	-	TRBJ2-2	TRBD2	CASSLELADNTGELFF	TGTGCCAGCAGCTTGGAACTAGCGGATAACACCGGGGAGCTGTTTTTT
TRBV2	-	TRBJ1-1	-	CASSFKNTEAFF	TGTGCCAGCAGCTTCAAGAACACTGAAGCTTTCTTT
TRBV28	-	TRBJ1-5	-	CASGIRDQPQHF	TGTGCCAGCGGAATTCGGGATCAGCCCCAGCATTTT
TRBV27	once	TRBJ2-7	-	CASSLKQAYEQYF	TGTGCCAGCAGTTTAAAACAGGCATACGAGCAGTACTTC
TRBV13	-	TRBJ2-2	-	CASSLVLAGELFF	TGTGCCAGCAGCTTAGTACTAGCCGGGGAGCTGTTTTTT
TRBV27	-	TRBJ1-5	-	CASSLSWGFQPQHF	TGTGCCAGCAGTTTATCTTGGGGCTTTCAGCCCCAGCATTTT
TRBV7-9	-	TRBJ1-2	-	CASSLEATETYGYTF	TGTGCCAGCAGCTTAGAGGCGACTGAGACGTATGGCTACACCTTC
TRBV11-3	-	TRBJ1-1	-	CASSPGPNTEAFF	TGTGCCAGCAGCCCCGGGCCGAACACTGAAGCTTTCTTT
TRBV5-6	-	TRBJ1-2	-	CASTSEGTGYTF	TGTGCCAGCACCTCGGAGGGGACGGGCTACACCTTC
TRBV6-1	-	TRBJ1-5	-	CASSEDSGQPQHF	TGTGCCAGCAGTGAGGACTCGGGTCAGCCCCAGCATTTT